The present T cell receptor (beta chain) was sequenced within a study of blood T cell repertoires in COVID-19. Across the study: The United States, Italy and Spain provided the acute and convalescent COVID-19 samples. PBMCs, B-cell-depleted T cells, or T cells provided the cDNA or gDNA that made up the material.

Only a few counts were recorded for this clone. Original processing notes: Estimates of nucleated cell counts were drawn from the amplification of reference gene primers. Libraries were prepared by immunoSEQ multiplex PCR; TCRdb keeps only in-frame clonotypes and omits some of them. The V and J calls and the clone size are those of that table, but D and trimming were determined from the DNA. Of some 62,000 clones in the sample, more than 65% were seen once. The sample comprised peripheral blood. This receptor was identified in an elderly woman with active or convalescent COVID-19.

CDR3 sequence reads: CASSALGGEQFF. Written as DNA, the CDR3 is TGTGCCAGCAGTGCACTGGGGGGTGAGCAGTTCTTC. The chain joins TRBV6-2 or TRBV6-3 to TRBJ2-1; perhaps TRBD2 as D (6 bases). The CDR3 totals 12 residues. V lost 5 bases, J lost 9 bases, and 11 bases lay in between. Germline assignment: CDR1 MNHEY and CDR2 SVGEGT.